What follows are 14 T cell receptor beta chains derived from one specimen sequenced in a study of CD8+ T cells in alopecia areata. Sequencing used cDNA as its template, made by extracting RNA and reverse transcribing it. Clones were read by immunoSEQ multiplex PCR, and TCRdb kept only the in-frame ones, dropping some. Listed for the sample are about 9,000 clones, none seen a single time. Sorting of pooled cutaneous lymph node cells was based on CD4, CD8alpha, NKG2D, NKG2ACE and other markers. Sequencing was done on a sample of CD8+ T cells sorted from a lymph node. The source of these receptors is a C3H/HeJ mouse with alopecia areata. The MHC haplotype of this mouse line is H2-k.

This clone was detected many times. Gene names and germline match the mouse. Read data end 4 residues before the CDR3 end; the end is taken from the germline J gene. The gene calls are TRBV1 and TRBJ2-5; maybe TRBD2 (7 bases). This CDR3 spans 14 amino acids. The V end lost 6 bases, the J end lost 3 bases, and 13 bases lay between the germline ends. CDR1 is NSQYPW and CDR2 is LRSPGD in the germline V gene (reference sequence). CDR3 sequence reads: CTCSGGHRQDTQYF. The DNA read from the CDR3 is TGCACCTGCAGCGGGGGGCATAGGCAAGAC.

With respect to this clone: Gene names are mouse gene names. With the read ending 4 residues before the CDR3 end, the germline J gene is used to fill in that end. The V and J genes are TRBV13-2 and TRBJ2-1, with TRBD2 matching over 9 bases. Germline lookup yields CDR1 NNHNN and CDR2 SYGAGS (reference sequence). V lost 3 bases, J lost 6 bases, and 1 base stayed unmatched. The CDR3 contains 13 residues. The CDR3 loop is CASGAGGVAEQFF. The CDR3 DNA, read in part, is TGTGCCAGCGGTGCTGGGGGGGTTGCT.

This clone came up a few times. The gene names here belong to mouse. The read gets to within 4 residues of the CDR3 end, and the germline J gene fills in the rest. The chain has TRBV31 and TRBJ2-3, with 8 nucleotides matching TRBD2. V trimming: 0 bases; J trimming: 4 bases; junction bases outside the gene matches: 3. CDR1 and CDR2 (germline): GKSSPN, SITVG. The CDR3 sequence is 14 residues long. The covered CDR3 bases are TGTGCCTGGAGTCTTGGGGGGGGCACAGAA. Translated, it gives CAWSLGGGTE. The CDR3, in full, reads CAWSLGGGTETLYF.

As concerns this clone: Germline and genes here are mouse. The read terminates 4 residues before the CDR3 end, so the remaining end is supplied by the germline J gene. This sequence joins TRBV13-3 and TRBJ2-1; 12 bases line up with TRBD2. Germline CDR1 is NNHDY and CDR2 is SYVADS. The ends lost 4 bases at V and 1 base at J; junction bases unmatched: 6. The CDR3 runs 17 residues. The sequenced CDR3 bases are TGTGCCAGCAGTTGGGACTGGGGGGCCCTCAACTATGCT. Amino acid sequence: CASSWDWGALNYA. The entire CDR3 is CASSWDWGALNYAEQFF.

In its sample, this clone ranks as medium-sized. Mouse gene names apply. The read is 4 residues too short to cover the CDR3 end, so that end is filled in from the germline J gene. This chain links TRBV19 with TRBJ1-2; 12 nucleotides align to TRBD1. CDR1 is FNHDT and CDR2 is SITEND in the germline V gene (reference sequence). V was pared by 4 bases and J by 2 bases, with 0 bases of the junction left unmatched. CDR3 size: 14 residues. CDR3 in amino acids: CASSGTGGNSDYTF. The sequenced CDR3 bases are TGTGCCAGCAGTGGGACAGGGGGCAACTCC.

This clone was found a few times. The listed genes are named as in mouse. The read terminates 4 residues ahead of where the CDR3 ends, so the germline J gene completes it. This chain connects TRBV31 to TRBJ2-5; TRBD2 matches 10 bases. Germline-derived CDR1 and CDR2 are GKSSPN and SITVG. Trimming removed 5 bases from V and 0 bases from J; junction bases left unmatched: 5. The CDR3 covers 15 residues. The CDR3 spells CAWGDWGWNQDTQYF. Partial CDR3 DNA: TGTGCCTGGGGGGACTGGGGATGGAACCAAGAC.

This clone occurred many times. The genes are named according to mouse. The read falls 4 residues short of the CDR3 end, and the missing part is taken from the germline J gene. The chain employs TRBV19 and TRBJ2-7; 7 bases agree with TRBD1. Per germline, CDR1 FNHDT and CDR2 SITEND (reference sequence). The V gene end was trimmed by 9 bases and the J gene end by 0 bases; junction bases not matched to a gene: 9. The CDR3 covers 14 residues. The DNA read from the CDR3 is TGTGCCATCAGCTACAGGGGAAGCTCCTAT. Its protein is CAISYRGSSY. The whole CDR3 sequence reads CAISYRGSSYEQYF.

This clone was counted many times. Genes and germline are mouse. From the germline J gene comes the end of the CDR3, since the read stops 4 residues before it. The V and J genes are TRBV19 and TRBJ2-4; 8 bases are a match to TRBD2. With 4 bases clipped from V and 0 bases from J, the junction kept 7 bases outside the gene matches. CDR3 size: 16 residues. CDR1 FNHDT and CDR2 SITEND come from the germline V gene (reference sequence). The DNA read from the CDR3 is TGTGCCAGCAGTCCACTGGGGGAGACTAGTCAAAAC. It translates to CASSPLGETSQN. The entire CDR3 is CASSPLGETSQNTLYF.

In its sample, this clone is medium-sized (0.01 to 0.1%). Gene labels here are mouse ones. Coverage ceases 4 residues before the CDR3 finishes, and the germline J gene fills in the end. J is TRBJ1-2 and V is TRBV14, with D perhaps TRBD1 (6 bases). Trimming removed 2 bases at V and 3 bases at J, with 8 bases between. CDR3 length: 13 residues. Germline values: CDR1 SGHDT, CDR2 FRDEAV. CDR3 region: CASSLDRDSDYTF. CDR3 DNA (partial): TGTGCCAGCAGTTTGGACAGAGACTCC.

Sample share makes this clone medium-sized. Any gene name here is a mouse gene name. The observed sequence ends 4 residues before the CDR3 terminus, with the missing tail filled in from the germline J gene. The chain combines TRBV13-3 with TRBJ2-5; D remains unclear. This CDR3 has 11 amino acids. CDR1 is NNHDY and CDR2 is SYVADS in the germline V gene. The CDR3 loop reads CASSGGDTQYF. CDR3 bases read: TGTGCCAGCAGTGGAGGGGAC.

Many counts were recorded for this clone. Gene names and germline match the mouse. The part of the CDR3 DNA that was read is TGTGCCAGCAGCGGGGACTACTATGCT. The encoded protein is CASSGDYYA. The whole CDR3 sequence reads CASSGDYYAEQFF. The chain recombines TRBV19 with TRBJ2-1; tentative D call: TRBD2 (6 bases). Coverage ceases 4 residues before the CDR3 finishes, and the germline J gene fills in the end. CDR3 size: 13 residues. Germline values: CDR1 FNHDT, CDR2 SITEND (reference sequence). Deletions cut 5 bases from V and 2 bases from J, with 8 bases between. The full variable domain, with the rest looked up from reference TRBV19 and TRBJ2-1, is GGIITQTPKFLIGQEGQKLTLKCQQNFNHDTMYWYRQDSGKGLRLIYYSITENDLQKGDLSEGYDASREKKSSFSLTVTSAQKNEMAVFLCASSGDYYAEQFFGPGTRLTVL.

This clone is medium-sized (0.01 to 0.1%) within its sample. The genes are named according to mouse. The DNA ends 4 residues before the CDR3 does, and the rest of the CDR3 is filled in from the germline J gene. The chain couples TRBV19 to TRBJ1-2, with D uncertain. The CDR3 has 13 amino acids. Germline-derived CDR1 and CDR2 are FNHDT and SITEND (reference sequence). The germline V and J ends were trimmed by 5 bases and 0 bases, with 8 bases remaining between them. The CDR3 DNA, read in part, is TGTGCCAGCAGCCAACAAGCAAACTCC. Its translation: CASSQQANS. The CDR3 as a whole reads CASSQQANSDYTF.

The table lists this clone with many counts. Gene labels here are mouse ones. The read terminates 4 residues ahead of where the CDR3 ends, so the germline J gene completes it. The chain is built from TRBV13-2 and TRBJ2-7, with TRBD2 matching over 11 bases. The germline V gene encodes CDR1 NNHNN and CDR2 SYGAGS (reference sequence). CDR3 length: 14 amino acids. The CDR3 bases that were read are TGTGCCAGCGGTTCCGGGACTGGGGGTTAT. It encodes CASGSGTGGY. The entire CDR3 reads CASGSGTGGYEQYF.

At least ten counts were recorded for this clone. Gene names denote mouse genes. The read ends 4 residues shy of where the CDR3 ends; the end is completed using the germline J gene. V gene TRBV5 combines with J gene TRBJ2-4; a possible D gene is TRBD2 (6 bases). The germline V and J ends were trimmed by 0 bases and 2 bases, with 9 bases remaining between them. Germline CDR1 LGHNA, CDR2 YNLKQL (reference sequence). CDR3 size: 15 residues. The CDR3 here is CASSQDLGLQNTLYF. The CDR3 bases that were read are TGTGCCAGCAGCCAAGATCTGGGGCTTCAAAAC.